Below, 27 T cell receptor beta chains from the same sample are listed, as sequenced in a study of cytomegalovirus exposure and HLA in healthy donors. The PCR had 60 Vbeta and 13 Jbeta primers. Profiled with immunoSEQ multiplex PCR; TCRdb holds only in-frame clones, not every one. The profile covers fewer than 100,000 clones, with around 76% appearing a single time and about 6.6% taken by the ten largest. The sequencing sample was made of PBMCs. Receptor source: a man aged 35-49 years in good health and CMV-seropositive.

The rearrangement uses TRBV9 and TRBJ2-1; 8 bases align to TRBD2. Germline trimming cut 2 bases from V and 8 bases from J; bases unmatched to any gene: 6. This CDR3 has 14 residues. In germline, CDR1 is SGDLS, CDR2 YYNGEE. CDR3 in DNA: TGTGCCAGCAGCGTCGGACTAGCTAGCCATGAGCAGTTCTTC. Its protein product is CASSVGLASHEQFF. The variable domain in full, with the rest retrieved from reference TRBV9 and TRBJ2-1, is DSGVTQTPKHLITATGQRVTLRCSPRSGDLSVYWYQQSLDQGLQFLIQYYNGEERAKGNILERFSAQQFPDLHSELNLSSLELGDSALYFCASSVGLASHEQFFGPGTRLTVL.

This clone has a handful of counts. The chain combines TRBV5-4 with TRBJ2-7; possibly TRBD2 for D (6 bases). Trimming removed 0 bases from V and 4 bases from J, with 11 bases in between. Germline V gene lookup returns CDR1 SGHNT and CDR2 YYREEE (reference sequence). The CDR3 contains 14 residues. CDR3 nucleotide sequence: TGTGCCAGCAGCTTGGGGCGGGAAGAGTACGAGCAGTACTTC. This sequence encodes CASSLGREEYEQYF.

This clone has just one count. The chain couples TRBV5-4 to TRBJ2-1; 14 positions match TRBD2. CDR3 length: 16 amino acids. After removal of 6 bases from V and 8 bases from J, the junction contained 10 bases not matched to a gene. The V gene's germline CDR1 is SGHNT and CDR2 YYREEE (reference sequence). The CDR3 coding sequence is TGTGCCAGCATAAAGGAAGAGACTAGCGGGGGGGATGAGCAGTTCTTC. The encoded protein is CASIKEETSGGDEQFF. The full variable domain, completed using reference TRBV5-4 and TRBJ2-1, is ETGVTQSPTHLIKTRGQQVTLRCSSQSGHNTVSWYQQALGQGPQFIFQYYREEENGRGNFPPRFSGLQFPNYSSELNVNALELDDSALYLCASIKEETSGGDEQFFGPGTRLTVL.

The chain joins TRBV7-8 to TRBJ2-7, with D perhaps TRBD1 (5 bases). The CDR3 runs 12 residues. V was trimmed by 3 bases and J by 4 bases, leaving 7 bases between them. Germline V gene lookup returns CDR1 SGHVS and CDR2 FQNEAQ. For the CDR3, the DNA is TGTGCCAGCAGCTTTCCAGGGTACGAGCAGTACTTC. This encodes CASSFPGYEQYF.

The J gene is TRBJ1-3, the V gene TRBV28; D may be TRBD1 (6 bases). In germline, CDR1 is MDHEN, CDR2 SYDVKM. The CDR3 sequence is 15 residues long. V gave up 4 bases and J gave up 0 bases, with 10 bases separating them. The CDR3 nucleotides read TGTGCCAGCAGTTCTACAGGGAGCTCTGGAAACACCATATATTTT. Its protein product is CASSSTGSSGNTIYF.

The V and J genes are TRBV29-1 and TRBJ1-4, with 7 bases lining up with TRBD1. Germline values: CDR1 SQVTM, CDR2 ANQGSEA. V was clipped by 4 bases and J by 4 bases; unmatched bases: 9. There are 15 residues in the CDR3. This chain's CDR3 is CSVGQGSGGNEKLFF. The CDR3 DNA reads as TGCAGCGTTGGACAGGGCAGTGGGGGTAATGAAAAACTGTTTTTT.

The V and J genes are TRBV7-9 and TRBJ1-1; 8 bases match TRBD1. Germline V gene sequence: CDR1 SEHNR, CDR2 FQNEAQ (reference sequence). The J segment lost 3 bases and the V segment lost 0 bases, leaving 12 bases of the junction unmatched. The CDR3 spans 18 residues. The CDR3 DNA reads as TGTGCCAGCAGCTTAGCGACAGGGGCGTGGAGATTGGACACTGAAGCTTTCTTT. As protein: CASSLATGAWRLDTEAFF.

The J gene is TRBJ1-5, the V gene TRBV28, with 11 bases aligning to TRBD1. Losses at the gene ends were 5 bases for V and 0 bases for J; bases not matched to a gene: 3. The CDR3 loop spans 16 amino acids. CDR1 and CDR2 from the germline V gene are MDHEN and SYDVKM. The CDR3 loop is CASSRTGGGSNQPQHF. The CDR3 DNA reads as TGTGCCAGCAGTCGGACAGGGGGCGGTAGCAATCAGCCCCAGCATTTT.

The J gene is TRBJ1-1, the V gene TRBV19, with TRBD1 matching over 9 bases. Germline-derived CDR1 and CDR2 are LNHDA and SQIVND (reference sequence). The ends lost 6 bases at V and 0 bases at J; junction bases unmatched: 11. The CDR3 covers 17 residues. The CDR3 coding sequence is TGTGCCAGTAGCGCTCCGACAGGGGGATCGATGAACACTGAAGCTTTCTTT. Translated, it gives CASSAPTGGSMNTEAFF.

The rearrangement links TRBV6-1 to TRBJ1-5, with D tentatively TRBD1 (5 bases). The CDR3 spans 13 residues. V dropped 4 bases and J dropped 5 bases, with 9 bases sitting between them. Germline lookup yields CDR1 MNHNS and CDR2 SASEGT. In DNA, the CDR3 is TGTGCCAGCAGTGCACAGGCGCATCAGCCCCAGCATTTT. Protein product: CASSAQAHQPQHF.

This chain uses TRBV14 with TRBJ2-3; TRBD2 matches at 8 bases. The CDR3 sequence is 18 residues long. The J segment lost 4 bases and the V segment lost 4 bases, leaving 16 bases of the junction unmatched. The germline gives CDR1 SGHDN, CDR2 FVKESK. CDR3: CASSPPTSGKYGADTQYF. CDR3 coding DNA: TGTGCCAGCAGCCCGCCTACTAGCGGCAAATATGGGGCAGATACGCAGTATTTT.

The chain has TRBV7-2 and TRBJ1-5; 10 nucleotides align to TRBD1. The CDR3 runs to 14 residues. The germline V gene encodes CDR1 SGHTA and CDR2 FQGNSA. V lost 5 bases, J lost 7 bases, and 5 bases stayed unmatched. CDR3 sequence (DNA): TGTGCCAGCAGCCGACAGGGGGCGGGGCAGCCCCAGCATTTT. Its protein product is CASSRQGAGQPQHF. The variable domain in full, completed from reference TRBV7-2 and TRBJ1-5, reads GAGVSQSPSNKVTEKGKDVELRCDPISGHTALYWYRQSLGQGLEFLIYFQGNSAPDKSGLPSDRFSAERTGGSVSTLTIQRTQQEDSAVYLCASSRQGAGQPQHFGDGTRLSIL.

The J gene is TRBJ1-2, the V gene TRBV6-5; TRBD1 matches at 7 bases. The germline gives CDR1 MNHEY, CDR2 SVGAGI. V lost 2 bases to trimming and J lost 8 bases; unmatched junction nucleotides: 5. The CDR3 sequence is 13 residues long. This chain's CDR3 is CASSYATGLGYTF. CDR3 in DNA: TGTGCCAGCAGTTACGCGACAGGGTTAGGCTACACCTTC.

The chain carries TRBV9 and TRBJ2-7; D may be TRBD1 (5 bases). This CDR3 region has 13 residues. Trimming took 2 bases from V and 0 from J, leaving 6 bases between them. Germline CDR1 is SGDLS and CDR2 is YYNGEE. This CDR3 is CASSVDSSYEQYF. In DNA, the CDR3 is TGTGCCAGCAGCGTTGACAGCTCCTACGAGCAGTACTTC.

The rearrangement joins TRBV10-2 to TRBJ2-1; D call uncertain. The CDR3 is made up of 12 amino acids. Germline V gene lookup returns CDR1 WSHSY and CDR2 SAAADI. V lost 6 bases and J 9 bases, leaving 12 bases between the germline ends. CDR3 sequence reads: CASRYSGTEQFF. The DNA for the CDR3 is TGCGCCAGCAGATACAGTGGAACTGAGCAGTTCTTC.

This sequence joins TRBV9 and TRBJ2-3; maybe TRBD1 (5 bases). The germline V gene encodes CDR1 SGDLS and CDR2 YYNGEE. Trimming took 0 bases from V and 4 from J, leaving 15 bases between them. This CDR3 contains 16 residues. The DNA of the CDR3 is TGTGCCAGCAGCGTAGAAGGGGCCCGTTTGTCAGATACGCAGTATTTT. This translates into CASSVEGARLSDTQYF. Looking up the rest from reference TRBV9 and TRBJ2-3 gives the full variable domain: DSGVTQTPKHLITATGQRVTLRCSPRSGDLSVYWYQQSLDQGLQFLIQYYNGEERAKGNILERFSAQQFPDLHSELNLSSLELGDSALYFCASSVEGARLSDTQYFGPGTRLTVL.

The CDR3 region is CASKRVGDTGELFF. The DNA of the CDR3 is TGTGCCAGCAAAAGGGTCGGGGACACCGGGGAGCTGTTTTTT. The chain joins TRBV7-9 to TRBJ2-2; tentative D call: TRBD2 (5 bases). The germline V gene has CDR1 SEHNR and CDR2 FQNEAQ (reference sequence). The CDR3 spans 14 residues. The V end was cut by 7 bases, the J end by 3 bases, with 12 bases between.

This clone was seen once. V gene TRBV7-9 combines with J gene TRBJ1-2; no clear D. Trimming left V 4 bases short and J 0 bases short, with 15 bases between. Germline V gene lookup returns CDR1 SEHNR and CDR2 FQNEAQ (reference sequence). The CDR3 contains 16 residues. For the CDR3, the DNA is TGTGCCAGCAGCTCCTCGAGACTGTTAGCTAACTATGGCTACACCTTC. Its protein is CASSSSRLLANYGYTF.

Worth noting for this clone: Other nucleotide sequences in the sample specify the same CDR3. V and J are TRBV6-4 and TRBJ2-3, with TRBD2 identical over 7 bases. Trimming removed 5 bases from V and 5 bases from J; junction bases left unmatched: 7. This CDR3 has 14 residues. The germline V gene has CDR1 MRHNA and CDR2 SNTAGT. CDR3 nucleotides: TGTGCCAGCAGTAAGACGGGGGAGGGAGATACGCAGTATTTT. This gives the protein CASSKTGEGDTQYF.

This clone appeared a few times. The chain couples TRBV27 to TRBJ1-2; TRBD1 might be the D (6 bases). V shed 4 bases and J shed 5 bases, with 20 bases lying between them. CDR3 length equals 16 residues. Germline CDR1 is MNHEY and CDR2 is SMNVEV (reference sequence). Here the CDR3 reads CASSSLGGGEVYGYTF. The CDR3 DNA is TGTGCCAGCAGTTCGCTGGGGGGGGGCGAGGTGTATGGCTACACCTTC.

The chain links TRBV4-1 to TRBJ2-1; TRBD2 might be the D (6 bases). The CDR3 spans 11 residues. Germline V lookup: CDR1 MGHRA, CDR2 YSYEKL. V was clipped by 4 bases and J by 10 bases, with 8 bases between them. The CDR3 DNA follows: TGCGCCAGCAGCCGGGACTGCGAGCAGTTCTTC. Protein product: CASSRDCEQFF.

This chain joins TRBV9 and TRBJ1-1, with D tentatively TRBD1 (5 bases). The CDR3 contains 14 residues. Germline values: CDR1 SGDLS, CDR2 YYNGEE. With 0 bases removed from V and 1 base from J, the gap between germline ends came to 7 bases. The chain's CDR3 is CASSVDRTNTEAFF. The CDR3 DNA reads as TGTGCCAGCAGCGTAGACAGGACGAACACTGAAGCTTTCTTT.

This rearrangement joins TRBV7-2 to TRBJ1-5, with D uncertain. CDR1 SGHTA and CDR2 FQGNSA come from the germline V gene. The CDR3 contains 13 residues. V dropped 6 bases and J dropped 0 bases, with 6 bases sitting between them. The CDR3 region has the DNA TGTGCCAGCAGTAGAGATAGCAATCAGCCCCAGCATTTT. Residues: CASSRDSNQPQHF.

The gene calls are TRBV2 and TRBJ2-7, with D perhaps TRBD2 (6 bases). The germline gives CDR1 SNHLY, CDR2 FYNNEI. This CDR3 spans 15 amino acids. V was pared by 1 base and J by 9 bases, with 19 bases between. CDR3 protein: CASSEERAGGAGQYF. In DNA form, the CDR3 reads TGTGCCAGCAGTGAAGAGAGGGCTGGCGGGGCCGGGCAGTACTTC.

This clone has more than one count but fewer than ten. For the CDR3, the DNA is TGTGCCAGCAGCTCTCCGGCGGGGCTTGAAGCTTTCTTT. Amino acids: CASSSPAGLEAFF. The chain recombines TRBV7-2 with TRBJ1-1; TRBD1 is a possible D gene (5 bases). The ends were cut back, 4 bases at V and 7 bases at J, with 13 bases in the middle. Germline CDR1 SGHTA, CDR2 FQGNSA. The length of the CDR3 is 13 residues.

The chain is built from TRBV2 and TRBJ2-7, with D perhaps TRBD1 (7 bases). Germline V gene data show CDR1 as SNHLY and CDR2 as FYNNEI. Trimming removed 8 bases from V and 2 bases from J, with 10 bases in between. The CDR3 sequence is 12 residues long. CDR3 in DNA: TGTGCCAGCGGCGGGACAGCCTACGAGCAGTACTTC. Translated, it gives CASGGTAYEQYF.

This clone appeared once. The chain couples TRBV6-5 to TRBJ2-5; D unresolved. With 0 bases removed from V and 4 bases from J, the gap between germline ends came to 15 bases. Per germline, CDR1 MNHEY and CDR2 SVGAGI. The CDR3 runs 16 residues. CDR3 in amino acids: CASSYSINPVLETQYF. CDR3 bases: TGTGCCAGCAGTTACTCGATAAATCCGGTCCTAGAGACCCAGTACTTC.